One T cell receptor beta chain is described in this entry. Its antigen is undetermined. The data stem from a study of shared clonotypes between healthy human individuals. TCRdb's copy holds only in-frame clones and misses some; the assay was immunoSEQ multiplex PCR. This table has 660,000 or so clones, 96% appearing once. The CDR3 spans 16 residues. Germline CDR1 SGDLS, CDR2 YYNGEE. J was trimmed by 3 bases and V by 0 bases; bases with no gene match: 6. Naive CD8 isolation took CD45RO-negative cells positively selected for CCR7 and excluded terminally differentiated effector memory CD45RA+ cells. Findings and limits, study-wide: Naive subsets usually exceeded memory subsets in estimated richness.

The chain links TRBV9 to TRBJ2-3; 8 bases are shared with TRBD2. The sequenced sample was naive CD8+ T cells sorted from blood. This clonotype originated in a woman younger than 45 in good health. CDR3 amino acids: CASSVVVAGRTDTQYF. The CDR3 DNA follows: TGTGCCAGCAGCGTAGTGGTAGCGGGGAGAACAGATACGCAGTATTTT.